This passage covers 15 T cell receptor beta chains from one sample sequenced in a study of OX40 agonist ivuxolimab in advanced cancers. Produced via immunoSEQ multiplex PCR; TCRdb's table is partial and in-frame only. The sample records more than 45,000 clones, about 80% being singletons. The sample in question was CD4+ or CD8+ T cells sorted from blood, obtained in a trial of the OX40 agonist ivuxolimab. The receptors were sampled from an adult with an advanced solid tumor such as melanoma, head and neck, liver or kidney cancer.

This clone was recorded once. The chain joins TRBV2 to TRBJ1-1; D remains ambiguous. V was pared by 6 bases and J by 9 bases, with 17 bases between. This CDR3 spans 13 amino acids. Germline CDR1 SNHLY, CDR2 FYNNEI. The CDR3 loop is CASSSAGDLKAFF. The CDR3 nucleotides read TGTGCCAGCAGCTCCGCCGGGGATCTTAAAGCTTTCTTT.

In this sample, this clone turned up once. J is TRBJ2-5 and V is TRBV7-2; TRBD2 matches at 8 bases. V lost 5 bases, J lost 2 bases, and 13 bases stayed unmatched. This CDR3 is built from 17 residues. Germline V gene lookup returns CDR1 SGHTA and CDR2 FQGNSA. DNA for the CDR3: TGTGCCAGCAGCACCGGGGGGGCCATTACCGTACAAGAGACCCAGTACTTC. Translated, it gives CASSTGGAITVQETQYF.

The chain links TRBV28 to TRBJ2-1; D is perhaps TRBD1 (6 bases). This CDR3 spans 15 amino acids. Trimming shortened V by 2 bases and J by 1 base, and 9 bases separated the two germline ends. Germline V CDR1 and CDR2: MDHEN, SYDVKM. The CDR3 sequence: CASSLAGTSYNEQFF. CDR3 bases: TGTGCCAGCAGTTTAGCAGGGACATCCTACAATGAGCAGTTCTTC.

Turning to this clone: Within the sample, other DNA sequences also encode this same CDR3. The chain is built from TRBV7-2 and TRBJ2-5, with a possible D match to TRBD2 (7 bases). Between the trimmed V and J ends, which lost 8 bases and 9 bases, there was a span of 16 bases. CDR3 length: 12 residues. Germline V CDR1 and CDR2: SGHTA, FQGNSA. The CDR3 bases are TGTGCCAGCGGGGGGGCTCGGGGAGCCCAGTACTTC. Translation: CASGGARGAQYF. Together with reference TRBV7-2 and TRBJ2-5, the CDR3 gives the full variable domain: GAGVSQSPSNKVTEKGKDVELRCDPISGHTALYWYRQSLGQGLEFLIYFQGNSAPDKSGLPSDRFSAERTGGSVSTLTIQRTQQEDSAVYLCASGGARGAQYFGPGTRLLVL.

This rearrangement joins TRBV4-1 to TRBJ2-5; 13 bases align to TRBD2. The DNA end is a closer match to TRBJ2-7, so the J assignment may be wrong. The CDR3 spans 15 residues. CDR1 and CDR2 from the germline V gene are MGHRA and YSYEKL. The CDR3 coding sequence is TGCGCCAGCAGCCAAAGGACTAGCGGGAGTTACGAGCAGTACTTC. This translates into CASSQRTSGSYEQYF.

The chain carries TRBV19 and TRBJ1-1, with D perhaps matching TRBD1 (6 bases). CDR1 and CDR2 (germline): LNHDA, SQIVND (reference sequence). Trimming removed 9 bases from V and 4 bases from J, with 18 bases in between. The CDR3 loop spans 14 amino acids. CDR3 in amino acids: CASRGGGVFTEAFF. The CDR3 DNA follows: TGTGCCAGCCGGGGAGGGGGAGTTTTCACTGAAGCTTTCTTT.

The chain joins TRBV30 to TRBJ1-5; a weak D match, TRBD1 (5 bases). CDR1 and CDR2 from the germline V gene are GTSNPN and SVGIG (reference sequence). The CDR3 covers 11 residues. V lost 5 bases to trimming and J lost 7 bases, with 9 bases between them. The CDR3 bases are TGTGCCTGGGGGGCGGGCCAGCCCCAGCATTTT. Translating gives CAWGAGQPQHF.

This chain uses TRBV5-1 with TRBJ2-2; the D gene is possibly TRBD1 (5 bases). CDR1 and CDR2 (germline): SGHRS, YFSETQ. The CDR3 covers 14 residues. V shed 1 base and J shed 5 bases, with 9 bases lying between them. This CDR3 is CASSLMGQTGELFF. Here the CDR3 DNA reads TGCGCCAGCAGCTTGATGGGGCAGACCGGGGAGCTGTTTTTT.

V and J are TRBV2 and TRBJ1-1; 9 nucleotides align to TRBD1. This CDR3 region has 13 residues. Per the germline V gene, CDR1 is SNHLY and CDR2 is FYNNEI. V gave up 8 bases and J gave up 1 base; unmatched junction bases: 2. As DNA, the CDR3 is TGTGCCAGCGGACAGGGGACGAACACTGAAGCTTTCTTT. Amino acids: CASGQGTNTEAFF. The variable domain in full, with the rest retrieved from reference TRBV2 and TRBJ1-1, is EPEVTQTPSHQVTQMGQEVILRCVPISNHLYFYWYRQILGQKVEFLVSFYNNEISEKSEIFDDQFSVERPDGSNFTLKIRSTKLEDSAMYFCASGQGTNTEAFFGQGTRLTVV.

The chain employs TRBV19 and TRBJ1-5; the match to TRBD1 covers 9 bases. The germline V gene has CDR1 LNHDA and CDR2 SQIVND (reference sequence). The trim removed 6 bases at V and 4 bases at J, leaving 10 bases unmatched. The CDR3 consists of 16 residues. The CDR3 region has the DNA TGTGCCAGTAGGGAAGACGGACAGGGGAGTAATCAGCCCCAGCATTTT. Translation gives CASREDGQGSNQPQHF. Full variable domain (outside the CDR3, taken from reference TRBV19 and TRBJ1-5): DGGITQSPKYLFRKEGQNVTLSCEQNLNHDAMYWYRQDPGQGLRLIYYSQIVNDFQKGDIAEGYSVSREKKESFPLTVTSAQKNPTAFYLCASREDGQGSNQPQHFGDGTRLSIL.

The chain couples TRBV5-1 to TRBJ2-5; D is perhaps TRBD2 (6 bases). CDR3 length equals 17 residues. Germline V CDR1 and CDR2: SGHRS, YFSETQ. V lost 0 bases, J lost 2 bases, and 17 bases lay in between. The CDR3 sequence is CASSLGGGSGVQETQYF. The CDR3 DNA is TGCGCCAGCAGCTTGGGAGGAGGGTCCGGGGTGCAAGAGACCCAGTACTTC.

The chain carries TRBV9 and TRBJ2-5; D is unclear. The J call may be wrong; the DNA end is better matched by TRBJ2-7. The length of the CDR3 is 14 residues. CDR1 is SGDLS and CDR2 is YYNGEE in the germline V gene. CDR3 region: CASSVRFETYEQYF. In DNA form, the CDR3 reads TGTGCCAGCAGCGTAAGATTCGAAACCTACGAGCAGTACTTC.

The chain links TRBV29-1 to TRBJ1-5; 8 bases fit TRBD1. V shed 4 bases and J 2 bases; nucleotides not matched to a gene: 7. The V gene's germline CDR1 is SQVTM and CDR2 ANQGSEA. This CDR3 is built from 15 residues. The CDR3 nucleotides are TGCAGCGTTGGGTCAGGGGGCCGCGGCAATCAGCCCCAGCATTTT. This sequence encodes CSVGSGGRGNQPQHF.

V usage is TRBV4-3 and J usage is TRBJ2-2, with D unclear. The V end lost 0 bases, the J end lost 2 bases, and 7 bases lay between the germline ends. CDR1 is LGHNA, CDR2 YSLEER, per germline. This CDR3 spans 15 amino acids. CDR3 nucleotide sequence: TGCGCCAGCAGCCAAGATGGCGACAACACCGGGGAGCTGTTTTTT. This codes for CASSQDGDNTGELFF.

J is TRBJ2-2 and V is TRBV11-3, with 11 bases aligning to TRBD2. V lost 4 bases, J lost 4 bases, and 2 bases stayed unmatched. Germline V CDR1 and CDR2: SGHNT, YENEEA. The length of the CDR3 is 15 residues. The CDR3 DNA reads as TGTGCCAGCAGCTCCGGGACTAGCGGCACCGGGGAGCTGTTTTTT. It encodes CASSSGTSGTGELFF.